This T cell receptor (beta chain) stems from a study of T cells in Graves' hyperthyroidism and ophthalmopathy. Whole-study findings and limits: Through a model of 13 V-J features, ophthalmopathy was separated from stable hyperthyroidism. Blood also showed most of the thyroid clonotypes that were expanded above 0.001.

Germline CDR1 reads LGHDT; CDR2 reads YNNKEL (reference sequence). CDR3 size: 13 residues. Trimming took off 1 base at V and 6 bases at J, with 10 bases between the two ends. On the basis of clinical symptoms, serum thyroxine and TRAb, thyroid ultrasound and orbital computed tomography, diagnoses were made. This sample holds PBMCs from around 9.9 ml fresh peripheral blood. Concerning this clonotype itself: As yet, its antigen is unknown.

Researchers amplified the TCR beta CDR3 regions from RNA transcripts. HTBI primers were used for first-round RT-PCR of the TCR CDR3. Using its own MiXCR run on the multiplex PCR reads, TCRdb lists one record per CDR3 protein. The data show 250,000 to 350,000 distinct CDR3 sequences, roughly 22% seen once. Specimen: blood. The chain recombines TRBV3-1 with TRBJ2-7; D ambiguous. The TCR comes from a young man with Graves' ophthalmopathy. The CDR3 loop reads CASSQASRTEQYF. The CDR3 DNA follows: TGTGCCAGCAGCCAAGCCTCGAGAACCGAGCAGTACTTC.